The rows below give T cell receptor beta chains drawn from one sample of a study of shared clonotypes between healthy human individuals. TCRdb keeps only in-frame clones here, not all; method: immunoSEQ multiplex PCR. The sample has roughly 590,000 clones, around 95% seen once. Sequenced material: naive CD8+ T cells sorted from blood. Every receptor here comes from a woman aged 30 to 39 in good health. The CDR3 runs from the conserved cysteine through the conserved F or W. A D gene is named only where the DNA matches it firmly. The size field is filled for only some rows; it gives once, few, many or a size class.

v_call	d_call	j_call	clone_size	cdr3_nt	cdr3_aa
TRBV19	TRBD1	TRBJ1-2	.	TGTGCCAGTAGGCCGGGACAGGGGGCGCGAAGCTATGGCTACACCTTC	CASRPGQGARSYGYTF
TRBV7-9	.	TRBJ1-1	.	TGTGCCAGCAGCTCCCTCCGTGATGAAGCTTTCTTT	CASSSLRDEAFF
TRBV9	.	TRBJ1-3	once	TGTGCCAGCAGCGTAGGGCAGAGCTCTGGAAACACCATATATTTT	CASSVGQSSGNTIYF
TRBV27	.	TRBJ2-1	.	TGTGCCAGCAGTACCTCCACGAATGAGCAGTTCTTC	CASSTSTNEQFF
TRBV7-2	TRBD2	TRBJ2-7	.	TGTGCCAGCAGCGTTGCTAGCGGAGCATACGAGCAGTACTTC	CASSVASGAYEQYF
TRBV9	TRBD2	TRBJ2-1	.	TGTGCCAGCAGCAGAACTAGCGGGAGTGGCAATGAGCAGTTCTTC	CASSRTSGSGNEQFF
TRBV19	TRBD1	TRBJ1-5	.	TGTGCCAGTTCTCTGGGCCGAGACAGGGGGGGAAGGGGCAATCAGCCCCAGCATTTT	CASSLGRDRGGRGNQPQHF
TRBV6-5	.	TRBJ2-1	.	TGTGCCAGCAGTAAGATCGGTGAGCAGTTCTTC	CASSKIGEQFF
TRBV21-1	.	TRBJ1-2	.	TGTGCCAGCAGCAACTCGGGACGGATCTATGGCTACACCTTC	CASSNSGRIYGYTF
TRBV9	TRBD2	TRBJ2-5	.	TGTGCCAGCAGCGTAGATCGGTCGAGCGGGAGTCAAGAGACCCAGTACTTC	CASSVDRSSGSQETQYF
TRBV20-1	.	TRBJ2-7	.	TGCAGTGCTAGGGGGACCTACGAGCAGTACTTC	CSARGTYEQYF
TRBV9	TRBD2	TRBJ2-5	.	TGTGCCAGCAGCGCAGAGCGGGGACAAGAGACCCAGTACTTC	CASSAERGQETQYF
TRBV28	TRBD2	TRBJ2-7	.	TGCGCCAGCAGTATGGGACTAGCGGGAGGCGAGCAGTACTTC	CASSMGLAGGEQYF
TRBV5-6	.	TRBJ1-2	.	TGTGCCAGCAGCTCAGGGTCATTCACGAACTATGGCTACACCTTC	CASSSGSFTNYGYTF
TRBV19	.	TRBJ2-7	.	TGTGCCAGTAGCCCCGCAGGAGGCAACTACGAGCAGTACTTC	CASSPAGGNYEQYF
TRBV25-1	.	TRBJ2-7	.	TGTGCCAGCAGTGATAGTTTCCCCTACGAGCAGTACTTC	CASSDSFPYEQYF
TRBV5-1	.	TRBJ2-5	.	TGCGCCAGCAGCGGCCGATCGGAGACCCAGTACTTC	CASSGRSETQYF
TRBV27	.	TRBJ2-7	.	TGTGCCAGCAGTCCAGGGATGTTGGGCAGCGAGCAGTACTTC	CASSPGMLGSEQYF
TRBV2	.	TRBJ1-1	.	TGTGCCAGCACGCGGTATTTTATGAACACTGAAGCTTTCTTT	CASTRYFMNTEAFF
TRBV27	.	TRBJ1-1	.	TGTGCCAGCAGTTTCTCACTTCTCTCCGGTACTTTCTTT	CASSFSLLSGTFF
TRBV5-1	.	TRBJ2-7	.	TGCGCCAGCAGGCCGTTCGGGGGACGTGGAGACGAGCAGTACTTC	CASRPFGGRGDEQYF